This entry describes one TCR beta chain. The antigen is unknown. Trimming cost V 2 bases and J 5 bases, with 4 bases left between them. Looked up from germline, CDR1 is LNHNV and CDR2 is YYDKDF (reference sequence). The CDR3 length is 12 residues. Sequencing of TCR beta, carried out with a high-throughput approach, was applied to CD8+ and CD4+ T cells from the blood. RNA in amounts of roughly 0.5 to 1 ug was reverse transcribed with random hexamers. MiXCR, applied by TCRdb to the immunoSEQ multiplex PCR reads, yields one record per CDR3 protein. The profile shows roughly 110,000 distinct CDR3 sequences, approximately 93% of them singletons. The data originate from a study of CD8 T cells in Susac syndrome. Study-wide results and caveats: It was acknowledged in the study that the number of individuals who were included in its TCR sequencing and HLA analysis was relatively small.

The sequenced material came from CD8+ T cells from PBMCs. V is TRBV15 and J is TRBJ2-1; D is unresolved. The receptor was isolated from a human donor with Susac syndrome. The DNA for the CDR3 is TGTGCCACCAGCAGATCCCACAATGAGCAGTTCTTC. It translates to CATSRSHNEQFF.